One sample yielded the 14 T cell receptor beta chains listed below, sequenced in a study of T cells in Graves' hyperthyroidism and ophthalmopathy. The source material, RNA transcripts, was used to amplify TCR beta CDR3 regions. During a first-round RT-PCR of the TCR CDR3, the HTBI primer set was used. TCRdb passed the multiplex PCR reads through MiXCR, listing each CDR3 protein once. The sample records roughly 700,000 distinct CDR3 sequences, roughly a third being singletons. Sample: blood. Source of these receptors: a woman aged 35 to 49 with Graves' hyperthyroidism.

This clonotype was recorded many times. This chain uses TRBV29-1 with TRBJ2-5, with 11 nucleotides matching TRBD2. The junction had 7 bases not matched to a gene; V was cut back by 2 bases and J by 5 bases. The CDR3 covers 15 residues. Germline CDR1 and CDR2: SQVTM and ANQGSEA. In DNA form, the CDR3 reads TGCAGCGTTGAACTAGCGGGGGGTCTTAGGGAGACCCAGTACTTC. Translating it yields CSVELAGGLRETQYF. The entire variable domain, with the rest obtained from reference TRBV29-1 and TRBJ2-5, is as follows: SAVISQKPSRDICQRGTSLTIQCQVDSQVTMMFWYRQQPGQSLTLIATANQGSEATYESGFVIDKFPISRPNLTFSTLTVSNMSPEDSSIYLCSVELAGGLRETQYFGPGTRLLVL.

The chain links TRBV12-3 or TRBV12-4 to TRBJ2-7; 10 nucleotides align to TRBD1. The V segment lost 3 bases and the J segment 7 bases; nucleotides outside the gene matches: 6. This CDR3 region has 14 residues. In DNA, the CDR3 is TGTGCCAGCAGTTTTCCGGGACAGGGGAGAGAGCAGTACTTC. Residues: CASSFPGQGREQYF.

This clonotype was observed at least ten times. The rearrangement joins TRBV4-3 to TRBJ2-5; D call uncertain. The V end lost 0 bases, the J end lost 6 bases, and 8 bases lay between the germline ends. CDR3 length equals 13 residues. CDR1 and CDR2 (germline): LGHNA, YSLEER. This chain's CDR3 is CASSQDPGQTQYF. CDR3 DNA: TGCGCCAGCAGCCAAGATCCAGGCCAGACCCAGTACTTC.

CDR3 bases: TGTGCCAGTGAGCGGGAGGGGGGACTTAGCAATCAGCCCCAGCATTTT. Amino acid sequence: CASEREGGLSNQPQHF. The chain is built from TRBV2 and TRBJ1-5; the D gene is possibly TRBD1 (6 bases). Trimming took 9 bases from V and 0 from J, leaving 18 bases between them. Germline V gene lookup returns CDR1 SNHLY and CDR2 FYNNEI. This CDR3 contains 16 residues.

V gene TRBV29-1 combines with J gene TRBJ1-1; no clear D gene. CDR1 and CDR2 from the germline V gene are SQVTM and ANQGSEA. The CDR3 is 12 residues long. Trimming left V 6 bases short and J 1 base short, with 9 bases between. The CDR3 nucleotides are TGCAGCGTAGCTGCGACGAACACTGAAGCTTTCTTT. Amino acid sequence: CSVAATNTEAFF.

In nucleotides, the CDR3 is TGTGCCATTATGGCCAGGGCCACTGAAGCTTTCTTT. Its translation is CAIMARATEAFF. The V gene is TRBV10-3, the J gene TRBJ1-1; perhaps TRBD1 as D (5 bases). The CDR3 contains 12 residues. Germline values: CDR1 ENHRY, CDR2 SYGVKD. Trimming took 9 bases from V and 4 from J, leaving 12 bases between them.

This clonotype was observed a handful of times. This chain joins TRBV12-3 or TRBV12-4 and TRBJ2-2, with D perhaps TRBD2 (6 bases). This CDR3 contains 14 residues. V was pared by 3 bases and J by 5 bases, with 10 bases between. The CDR3: CASSFGGRTGELFF. CDR3 DNA sequence: TGTGCCAGCAGTTTCGGGGGACGGACCGGGGAGCTGTTTTTT.

This clonotype was recorded once. The chain links TRBV7-2 to TRBJ2-7; D may be TRBD2 (5 bases). This CDR3 region has 11 residues. CDR1 and CDR2 (germline): SGHTA, FQGNSA. The CDR3 nucleotides are TGTGCCAGCAGCTTACGGGGAGCCCAACAGGTC. Translation: CASSLRGAQQV.

This clonotype turned up a few times. The chain uses TRBV28 and TRBJ2-7; TRBD2 agrees at 14 bases. Germline V gene sequence: CDR1 MDHEN, CDR2 SYDVKM. Trimming at V came to 6 bases and at J to 7 bases, leaving 2 bases not matched to a gene. The CDR3 consists of 13 residues. CDR3 nucleotides: TGTGCCAGCAGGGGGACTAGCGGGAGTGAGCAGTACTTC. This translates into CASRGTSGSEQYF.

In this sample, this clonotype turned up many times. The CDR3 DNA sequence: TGTGCCAGCAGTTTATCCAGAAGTACTGAAGCTTTCTTT. This translates into CASSLSRSTEAFF. The gene calls are TRBV12-3 or TRBV12-4 and TRBJ1-1; D remains unclear. V was clipped by 2 bases and J by 5 bases, with 9 bases between them. This CDR3 has 13 amino acids.

As to this clonotype: One end of the junction does not line up with germline, which may come from a read error. The V call is TRBV10-3, the J call TRBJ1-4; D is uncertain. CDR1 and CDR2 (germline): ENHRY, SYGVKD. This CDR3 region has 14 residues. The chain's CDR3 is CASSTAATNEKLFF. CDR3 sequence (DNA): TGTGCCAGCAGTACGGCTGCAACTAATGAAAAACTGTTTTTT.

This clonotype was detected a few times. The gene calls are TRBV20-1 and TRBJ2-7; D remains unclear. The CDR3 is 13 amino acids. Trimming removed 3 bases from V and 2 bases from J, with 11 bases in between. The V gene's germline CDR1 is DFQATT and CDR2 SNEGSKA (reference sequence). Here the CDR3 reads CSASRVFAYEQYF. CDR3 DNA: TGCAGTGCTAGTAGGGTATTCGCCTACGAGCAGTACTTC.

This clonotype was detected only a few times. V gene TRBV6-5 combines with J gene TRBJ2-5; the match to TRBD2 covers 7 bases. V was clipped by 4 bases and J by 5 bases; unmatched bases: 16. Looked up from germline, CDR1 is MNHEY and CDR2 is SVGAGI. The CDR3 contains 17 residues. The CDR3 coding sequence is TGTGCCAGCAGTTCCGGATCAGGGAGGGACTATGTCGAGACCCAGTACTTC. Amino acids: CASSSGSGRDYVETQYF.

The chain recombines TRBV4-1 with TRBJ1-5; TRBD1 matches 10 bases. CDR3 length: 14 residues. Germline V gene data show CDR1 as MGHRA and CDR2 as YSYEKL. V lost 4 bases to trimming and J lost 6 bases; unmatched junction nucleotides: 3. The CDR3 loop reads CASSPDRGLQPQHF. The CDR3 bases are TGCGCCAGCAGCCCAGACAGGGGGCTTCAGCCCCAGCATTTT.